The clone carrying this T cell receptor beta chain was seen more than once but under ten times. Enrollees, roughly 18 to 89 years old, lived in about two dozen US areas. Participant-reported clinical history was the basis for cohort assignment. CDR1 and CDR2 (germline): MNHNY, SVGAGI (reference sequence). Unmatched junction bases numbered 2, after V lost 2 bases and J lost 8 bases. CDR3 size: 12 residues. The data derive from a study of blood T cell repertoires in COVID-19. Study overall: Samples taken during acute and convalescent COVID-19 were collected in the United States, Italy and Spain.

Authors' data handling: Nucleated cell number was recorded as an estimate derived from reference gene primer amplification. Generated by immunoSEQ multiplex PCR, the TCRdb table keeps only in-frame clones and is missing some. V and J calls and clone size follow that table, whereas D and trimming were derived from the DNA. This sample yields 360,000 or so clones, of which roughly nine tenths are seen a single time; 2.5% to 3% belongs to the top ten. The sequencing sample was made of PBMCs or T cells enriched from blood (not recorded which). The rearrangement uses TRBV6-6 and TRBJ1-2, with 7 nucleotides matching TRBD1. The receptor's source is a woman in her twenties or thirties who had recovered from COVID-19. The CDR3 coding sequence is TGTGCCAGCAGTTACGGGGACAGAGGCTACACCTTC. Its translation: CASSYGDRGYTF.